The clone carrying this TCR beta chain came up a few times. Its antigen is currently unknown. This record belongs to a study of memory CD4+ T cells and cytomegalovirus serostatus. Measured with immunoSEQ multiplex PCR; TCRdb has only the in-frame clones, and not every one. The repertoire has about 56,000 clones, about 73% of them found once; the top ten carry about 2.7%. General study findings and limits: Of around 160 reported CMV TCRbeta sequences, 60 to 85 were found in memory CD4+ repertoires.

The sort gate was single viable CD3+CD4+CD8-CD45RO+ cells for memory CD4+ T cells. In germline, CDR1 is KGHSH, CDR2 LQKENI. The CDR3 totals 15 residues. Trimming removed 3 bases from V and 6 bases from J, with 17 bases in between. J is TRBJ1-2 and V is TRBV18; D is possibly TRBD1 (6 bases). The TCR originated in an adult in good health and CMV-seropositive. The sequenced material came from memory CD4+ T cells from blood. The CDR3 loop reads CASSPNHDRRNGYTF. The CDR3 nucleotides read TGTGCCAGCTCACCGAACCATGACAGGCGTAATGGCTACACCTTC.